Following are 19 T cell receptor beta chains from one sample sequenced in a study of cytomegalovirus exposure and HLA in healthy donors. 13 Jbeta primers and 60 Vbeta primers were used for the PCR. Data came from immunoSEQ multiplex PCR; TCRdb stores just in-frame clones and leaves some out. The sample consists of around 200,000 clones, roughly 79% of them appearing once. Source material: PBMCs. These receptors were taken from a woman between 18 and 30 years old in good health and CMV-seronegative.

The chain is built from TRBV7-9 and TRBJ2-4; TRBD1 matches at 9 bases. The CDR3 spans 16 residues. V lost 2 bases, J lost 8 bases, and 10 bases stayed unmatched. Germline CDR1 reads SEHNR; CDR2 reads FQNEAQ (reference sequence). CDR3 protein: CASSLTMTGGLDIQYF. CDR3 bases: TGTGCCAGCAGCTTAACTATGACAGGGGGTTTGGACATTCAGTACTTC.

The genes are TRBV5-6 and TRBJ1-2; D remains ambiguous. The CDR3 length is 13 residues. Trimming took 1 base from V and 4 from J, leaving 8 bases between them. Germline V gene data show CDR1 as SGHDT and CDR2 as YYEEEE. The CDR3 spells CASSLTRIYGYTF. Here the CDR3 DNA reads TGTGCCAGCAGCTTGACCAGGATCTATGGCTACACCTTC. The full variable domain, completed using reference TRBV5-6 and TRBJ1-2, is DAGVTQSPTHLIKTRGQQVTLRCSPKSGHDTVSWYQQALGQGPQFIFQYYEEEERQRGNFPDRFSGHQFPNYSSELNVNALLLGDSALYLCASSLTRIYGYTFGSGTRLTVV.

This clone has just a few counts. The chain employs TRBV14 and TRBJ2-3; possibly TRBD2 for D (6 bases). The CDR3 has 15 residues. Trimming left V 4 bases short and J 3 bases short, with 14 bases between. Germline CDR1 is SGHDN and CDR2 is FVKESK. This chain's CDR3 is CASSPLKEGTDTQYF. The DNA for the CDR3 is TGTGCCAGCAGCCCCTTAAAGGAGGGAACAGATACGCAGTATTTT.

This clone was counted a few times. This CDR3 reads CASSSGLAGVGDTQYF. The CDR3, as DNA: TGTGCCAGCAGCTCGGGACTAGCGGGAGTCGGTGATACGCAGTATTTT. The V and J genes are TRBV7-6 and TRBJ2-3, with TRBD2 matching 14 bases. There are 16 residues in the CDR3. V lost 4 bases and J lost 6; bases outside the gene matches: 6. From germline, CDR1 is SGHVS and CDR2 FNYEAQ.

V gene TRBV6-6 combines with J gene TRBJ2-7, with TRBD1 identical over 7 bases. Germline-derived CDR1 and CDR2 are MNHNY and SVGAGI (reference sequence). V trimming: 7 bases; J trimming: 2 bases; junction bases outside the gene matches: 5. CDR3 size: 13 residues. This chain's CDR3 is CASTFGQAYEQYF. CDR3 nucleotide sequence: TGTGCCAGCACTTTCGGACAGGCCTACGAGCAGTACTTC.

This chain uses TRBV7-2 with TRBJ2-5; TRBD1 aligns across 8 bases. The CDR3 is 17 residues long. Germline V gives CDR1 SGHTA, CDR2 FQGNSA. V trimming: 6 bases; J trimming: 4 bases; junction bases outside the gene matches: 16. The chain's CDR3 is CASSSEGTGRWRETQYF. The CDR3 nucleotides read TGTGCCAGCAGTTCCGAGGGGACAGGAAGGTGGCGAGAGACCCAGTACTTC.

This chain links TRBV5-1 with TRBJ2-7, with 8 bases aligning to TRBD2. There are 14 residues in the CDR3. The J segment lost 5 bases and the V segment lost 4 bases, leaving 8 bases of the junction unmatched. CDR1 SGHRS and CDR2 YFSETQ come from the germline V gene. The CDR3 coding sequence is TGCGCCAGCAGCGAAGCGGGAGAGCACGACGAGCAGTACTTC. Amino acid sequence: CASSEAGEHDEQYF.

CDR3 nucleotide sequence: TGCAGCGTTCTTACAGGGTATGGCTACACCTTC. This codes for CSVLTGYGYTF. The rearrangement uses TRBV29-1 and TRBJ1-2; a weak D match, TRBD1 (6 bases). The CDR3 totals 11 residues. V was trimmed by 5 bases and J by 5 bases, leaving 9 bases between them. Germline V gene sequence: CDR1 SQVTM, CDR2 ANQGSEA.

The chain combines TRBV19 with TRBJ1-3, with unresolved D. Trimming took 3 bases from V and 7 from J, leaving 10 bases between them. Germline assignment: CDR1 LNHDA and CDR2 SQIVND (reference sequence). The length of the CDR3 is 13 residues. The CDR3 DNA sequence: TGTGCCAGTAGTATCCGCTCGGAGAACACCATATATTTT. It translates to CASSIRSENTIYF.

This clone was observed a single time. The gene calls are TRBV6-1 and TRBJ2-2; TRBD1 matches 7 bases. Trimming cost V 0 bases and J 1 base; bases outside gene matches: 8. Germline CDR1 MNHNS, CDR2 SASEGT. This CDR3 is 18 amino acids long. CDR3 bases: TGTGCCAGCAGTGAAGCGCTTAGGGGACAGCTGAACACCGGGGAGCTGTTTTTT. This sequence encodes CASSEALRGQLNTGELFF.

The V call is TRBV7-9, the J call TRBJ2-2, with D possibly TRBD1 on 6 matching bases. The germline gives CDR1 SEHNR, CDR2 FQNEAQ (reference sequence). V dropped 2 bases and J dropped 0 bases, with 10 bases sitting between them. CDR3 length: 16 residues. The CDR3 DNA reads TGTGCCAGCAGCTTATACAGGGATGCGAACACCGGGGAGCTGTTTTTT. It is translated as CASSLYRDANTGELFF.

The CDR3 loop reads CASSIVADRGLGETQYF. The CDR3 coding sequence is TGTGCCAGTAGTATTGTCGCTGATAGGGGACTAGGGGAGACCCAGTACTTC. This chain joins TRBV19 and TRBJ2-5; 8 bases fit TRBD2. The germline CDR1 and CDR2 sequences are LNHDA and SQIVND (reference sequence). J was trimmed by 5 bases and V by 3 bases; bases with no gene match: 14. CDR3 length: 17 amino acids.

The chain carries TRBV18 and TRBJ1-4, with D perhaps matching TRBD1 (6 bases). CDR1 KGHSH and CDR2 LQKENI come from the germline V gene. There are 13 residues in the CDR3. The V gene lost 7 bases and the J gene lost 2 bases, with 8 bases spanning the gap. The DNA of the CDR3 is TGTGCCAGCTTCAGGGGTACTAATGAAAAACTGTTTTTT. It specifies CASFRGTNEKLFF.

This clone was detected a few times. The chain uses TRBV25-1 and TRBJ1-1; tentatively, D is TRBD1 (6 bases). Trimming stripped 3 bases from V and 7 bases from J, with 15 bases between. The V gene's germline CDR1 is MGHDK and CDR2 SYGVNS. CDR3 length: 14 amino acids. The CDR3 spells CASSDGGASSEAFF. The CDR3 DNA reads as TGTGCCAGCAGTGATGGGGGGGCAAGTAGTGAAGCTTTCTTT.

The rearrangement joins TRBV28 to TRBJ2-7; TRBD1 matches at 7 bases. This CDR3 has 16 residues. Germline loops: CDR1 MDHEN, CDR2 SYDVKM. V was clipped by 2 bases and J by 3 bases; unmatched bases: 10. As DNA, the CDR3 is TGTGCCAGCAGTTTAGGCTTTGGACAGGATCTCTACGAGCAGTACTTC. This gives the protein CASSLGFGQDLYEQYF. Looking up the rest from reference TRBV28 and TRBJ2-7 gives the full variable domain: DVKVTQSSRYLVKRTGEKVFLECVQDMDHENMFWYRQDPGLGLRLIYFSYDVKMKEKGDIPEGYSVSREKKERFSLILESASTNQTSMYLCASSLGFGQDLYEQYFGPGTRLTVT.

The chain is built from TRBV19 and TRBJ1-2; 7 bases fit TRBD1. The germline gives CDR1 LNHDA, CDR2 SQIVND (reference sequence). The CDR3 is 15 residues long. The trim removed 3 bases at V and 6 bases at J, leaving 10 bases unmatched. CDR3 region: CASSIQYRGTDGYTF. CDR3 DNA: TGTGCCAGTAGTATTCAGTACAGGGGTACGGATGGCTACACCTTC.

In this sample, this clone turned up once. The CDR3 bases are TGTGCCAGCAGTTCGTCGGGGGAGCAGTACTTC. It yields the protein CASSSSGEQYF. This chain uses TRBV13 with TRBJ2-5; the D gene is possibly TRBD2 (6 bases). The CDR3 extends over 11 amino acids. V was pared by 6 bases and J by 11 bases, with 13 bases between. In germline, CDR1 is PRHDT, CDR2 FYEKMQ (reference sequence).

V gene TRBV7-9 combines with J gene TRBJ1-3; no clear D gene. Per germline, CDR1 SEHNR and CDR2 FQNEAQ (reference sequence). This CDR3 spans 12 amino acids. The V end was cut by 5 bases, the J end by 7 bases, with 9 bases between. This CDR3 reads CASSTSGNTIYF. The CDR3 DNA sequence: TGTGCCAGCAGCACTTCGGGGAACACCATATATTTT.

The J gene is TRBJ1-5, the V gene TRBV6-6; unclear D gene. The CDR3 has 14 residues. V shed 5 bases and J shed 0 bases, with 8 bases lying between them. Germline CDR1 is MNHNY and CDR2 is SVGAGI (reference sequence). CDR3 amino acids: CASSEGNSNQPQHF. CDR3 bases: TGTGCCAGCAGTGAGGGAAATAGCAATCAGCCCCAGCATTTT.